This T cell receptor (beta chain) was sequenced during a study of beta chain features in type 1 diabetes. The study's findings and limits: Shortening of TCRB CDR3s, moderate but significant, appeared in all four CD4+ subsets of Type 1 diabetes patients. A closer apparent resemblance between naive, central memory and Treg TCRB repertoires was seen in patients than in healthy donors. Type 1 diabetes patients showed fewer insertions and more deletions at VDJ junctions.

Note on this clone: Its matching antigen is unknown.

CD4+ cells of the naive, central memory, regulatory and stem cell-like memory types were sorted via CD45RO/CCR7/CD25/CD127/CD95/CD27. Germline V gives CDR1 SQVTM, CDR2 ANQGSEA. The V segment lost 1 base and the J segment 4 bases; nucleotides outside the gene matches: 2. The CDR3 covers 13 residues. Reverse transcription of all isolated RNA meant that expressed TCRB transcripts were sequenced. Method: immunoSEQ multiplex PCR; TCRdb's copy keeps in-frame clones and lacks some. The table records under 300,000 clones, 25% to 30% of them present only once. The sequence was obtained from a man aged 25-40 years in good health. Sample: central memory CD4+ T cells from blood. The chain recombines TRBV29-1 with TRBJ2-3, with 7 bases matching TRBD2. CDR3 region: CSVEGAGADTQYF. The CDR3 DNA reads as TGCAGCGTTGAAGGGGCGGGGGCAGATACGCAGTATTTT.